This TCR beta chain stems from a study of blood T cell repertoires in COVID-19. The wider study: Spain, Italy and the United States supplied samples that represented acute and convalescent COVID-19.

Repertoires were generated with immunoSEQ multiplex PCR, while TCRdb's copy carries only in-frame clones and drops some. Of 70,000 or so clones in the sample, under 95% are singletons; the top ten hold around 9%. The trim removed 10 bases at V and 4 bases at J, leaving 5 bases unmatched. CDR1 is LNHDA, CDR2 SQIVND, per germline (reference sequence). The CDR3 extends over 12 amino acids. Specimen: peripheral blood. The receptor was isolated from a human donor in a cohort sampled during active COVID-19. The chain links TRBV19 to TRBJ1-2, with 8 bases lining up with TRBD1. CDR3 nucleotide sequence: TGTGCCACACAGGGGGAAGTCTATGGCTACACCTTC. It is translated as CATQGEVYGYTF.